The clone carrying this T cell receptor beta chain has ten or more counts. Its antigen is not identified. These data come from a study of CD8+CD57+ T cells in acquired aplastic anemia. Genomic DNA constituted the template upon which TCR beta VDJ and CDR3 profiling was performed. TCRdb used MiXCR to reprocess the reads, holding one entry per CDR3 protein. The sample lists about 17,000 distinct CDR3 sequences, less than 45% seen once, with approximately 83% in the top ten. Unmatched junction bases numbered 5, after V lost 10 bases and J lost 4 bases. CDR3 length equals 13 residues. Germline V gene sequence: CDR1 SGHAT, CDR2 FQNNGV. Study conclusions and caveats: When set against total CD4+ and CD8+ pools, CD8+CD57+ cells in patients had lower diversity. Twenty-nine sequences, all CD8+ CDR3, were shared between patients and controls.

Sequencing involved patients with CD8+CD57+ cell expansion previously shown by flow cytometry. Therapy had not been given to patients before blood sampling. A bead step enriched CD8+CD57+ cells and gave a mean 1.6 ug DNA. Material: CD8+CD57+ T cells sorted from PBMCs. Described subset: bead-enriched CD8+CD57+ effector memory T cells from SAA patients. This chain uses TRBV11-2 with TRBJ2-1; 9 nucleotides agree with TRBD1. This TCR derives from a human donor with aplastic anemia. The CDR3 loop is CATRTGAYNEQFF. DNA for the CDR3: TGTGCCACTCGGACAGGGGCGTACAATGAGCAGTTCTTC.